These 5 T cell receptor beta chains came from one sample sequenced in a study of blood T cells in healthy people across ages. It was with a sample-barcoded 5' primer and a J-beta primer mix that a second PCR of about 6 to 12 cycles was run. TCRdb redid the calling of the 5' RACE reads with MiXCR, one entry per CDR3 protein. The sample lists over 950,000 distinct CDR3 sequences, about 51% occurring once. Sequencing was carried out using blood. These receptors were collected from a woman aged 55 to 70 in good health.

This clonotype showed up many times. The chain joins TRBV11-3 to TRBJ2-3; D is uncertain. Deletions cut 5 bases from V and 2 bases from J, with 11 bases between. The CDR3 is 14 amino acids. The germline gives CDR1 SGHNT, CDR2 YENEEA. CDR3 residues: CASSAQAVTDTQYF. Written as DNA, the CDR3 is TGTGCCAGCAGCGCGCAGGCCGTCACAGATACGCAGTATTTT.

This clonotype has just one count. V and J are TRBV20-1 and TRBJ1-5, with a possible D match to TRBD1 (5 bases). There are 14 residues in the CDR3. V was trimmed by 3 bases and J by 1 base, leaving 10 bases between them. CDR1 DFQATT and CDR2 SNEGSKA come from the germline V gene (reference sequence). The CDR3: CSASSPGSNQPQHF. DNA for the CDR3: TGCAGTGCTAGCTCTCCAGGGAGCAATCAGCCCCAGCATTTT.

A few counts support this clonotype. The rearrangement uses TRBV13 and TRBJ2-6, with D possibly matching TRBD2 (5 bases). The CDR3 runs to 15 residues. V was trimmed by 6 bases and J by 2 bases, leaving 11 bases between them. CDR1 PRHDT and CDR2 FYEKMQ come from the germline V gene (reference sequence). CDR3 coding DNA: TGTGCCAGCAGTAATGAGGGCACTGGGGCCAACGTCCTGACTTTC. Protein sequence: CASSNEGTGANVLTF.

The chain is built from TRBV4-1 and TRBJ1-6; the D is unclear. This CDR3 is built from 15 residues. V lost 0 bases and J 9 bases, leaving 12 bases between the germline ends. Looked up from germline, CDR1 is MGHRA and CDR2 is YSYEKL. The CDR3 bases are TGCGCCAGCAGCCAAGATGGAACCTCGGGTTCACCCCTCCACTTT. This codes for CASSQDGTSGSPLHF.

The gene calls are TRBV11-2 and TRBJ2-7; D not resolved. Trimming removed 0 bases from V and 3 bases from J, with 6 bases in between. Germline V gene sequence: CDR1 SGHAT, CDR2 FQNNGV. This CDR3 contains 13 residues. The CDR3 nucleotides are TGTGCCAGCAGCTTAGAAGCCGACTACGAGCAGTACTTC. This sequence encodes CASSLEADYEQYF.